What follows are 20 T cell receptor beta chains derived from one specimen sequenced in a study of radiation and T cells in renal cell carcinoma. Here immunoSEQ multiplex PCR was the method, and the copy in TCRdb shows in-frame clones only, minus some. This sample has some 150,000 clones; about 87% occur once, and the top ten carry approximately 13%. Time point meaning: blood 2 weeks post-SBRT. Sample treatment: 15 Gy SBRT to primary tumor, nephrectomy 4 weeks later. This material consisted of blood, taken from a patient whose treatment included radiotherapy and nephrectomy. The receptors stem from a woman aged 45-59 years with renal cell carcinoma.

This clone has only one observation. The V and J genes are TRBV6-1 and TRBJ2-7, with TRBD1 as a possible D gene (5 bases). The V end was cut by 8 bases, the J end by 1 base, with 18 bases between. From germline, CDR1 is MNHNS and CDR2 SASEGT. The CDR3 has 15 amino acids. This CDR3 is CASPALGARSYEQYF. The CDR3 bases are TGTGCCAGCCCTGCGCTAGGGGCGCGATCCTACGAGCAGTACTTC.

The chain employs TRBV9 and TRBJ2-3; 11 bases agree with TRBD2. Germline V gene data show CDR1 as SGDLS and CDR2 as YYNGEE. The ends lost 4 bases at V and 6 bases at J; junction bases unmatched: 13. CDR3 length: 17 residues. The CDR3 here is CASSSGDSGGAPDTQYF. Written as DNA, the CDR3 is TGTGCCAGCAGCTCTGGGGATAGCGGGGGGGCCCCCGATACGCAGTATTTT.

V gene TRBV6-5 combines with J gene TRBJ2-6; D gene uncertain. V lost 2 bases and J lost 0, with 5 bases in between. The CDR3 runs 15 residues. Germline V gives CDR1 MNHEY, CDR2 SVGAGI. The CDR3 loop reads CASSYTDSGANVLTF. The CDR3 DNA is TGTGCCAGCAGTTACACAGACTCTGGGGCCAACGTCCTGACTTTC.

The V gene is TRBV18, the J gene TRBJ2-7; TRBD1 matches 7 bases. The CDR3 is made up of 15 amino acids. The junction had 8 bases not matched to a gene; V was cut back by 4 bases and J by 2 bases. CDR1 and CDR2 from the germline V gene are KGHSH and LQKENI. The chain's CDR3 is CASSLPRQGTYEQYF. CDR3 DNA: TGTGCCAGCTCACTACCTCGACAGGGAACCTACGAGCAGTACTTC.

This clone was detected only once. J is TRBJ1-1 and V is TRBV7-2, with D perhaps TRBD1 (6 bases). CDR1 and CDR2 from the germline V gene are SGHTA and FQGNSA. This CDR3 comprises 15 residues. V dropped 4 bases and J dropped 4 bases, with 16 bases sitting between them. CDR3 sequence: CASSWGRGRVTEAFF. The CDR3 DNA reads as TGTGCCAGCAGCTGGGGTAGGGGGAGGGTCACTGAAGCTTTCTTT.

The rearrangement joins TRBV7-2 to TRBJ1-2, with 11 bases matching TRBD1. J lost 4 bases, V lost 5 bases, and 6 bases had no gene match. The CDR3 is 15 residues long. Per germline, CDR1 SGHTA and CDR2 FQGNSA. Here the CDR3 reads CASSLQGQGVYGYTF. CDR3 coding DNA: TGTGCCAGCAGCCTCCAGGGACAGGGGGTCTATGGCTACACCTTC.

CDR3 loop: CASSPSLFGANVLTF. CDR3 nucleotide sequence: TGTGCCAGCAGCCCCTCCCTTTTTGGGGCCAACGTCCTGACTTTC. This chain connects TRBV13 to TRBJ2-6; D is ambiguous. Germline V gene sequence: CDR1 PRHDT, CDR2 FYEKMQ (reference sequence). The CDR3 has 15 residues. V shed 5 bases and J shed 3 bases, with 11 bases lying between them.

The J gene is TRBJ1-5, the V gene TRBV6-5; 10 positions match TRBD1. Germline V CDR1 and CDR2: MNHEY, SVGAGI. V was clipped by 10 bases and J by 0 bases; unmatched bases: 6. The CDR3 spans 15 residues. CDR3 nucleotide sequence: TGTGCCACTGGACAGGGGGTTCCTAGCAATCAGCCCCAGCATTTT. Translation: CATGQGVPSNQPQHF.

This chain links TRBV19 with TRBJ1-4; 7 positions agree with TRBD1. Germline V gene data show CDR1 as LNHDA and CDR2 as SQIVND (reference sequence). The CDR3 contains 14 residues. Trimming at V came to 4 bases and at J to 5 bases, leaving 4 bases not matched to a gene. The CDR3 DNA reads TGTGCCAGTAGTAGGGGACAGCCGAATGAAAAACTGTTTTTT. Protein: CASSRGQPNEKLFF. Full variable domain (outside the CDR3, taken from reference TRBV19 and TRBJ1-4): DGGITQSPKYLFRKEGQNVTLSCEQNLNHDAMYWYRQDPGQGLRLIYYSQIVNDFQKGDIAEGYSVSREKKESFPLTVTSAQKNPTAFYLCASSRGQPNEKLFFGSGTQLSVL.

This clone was picked up a small number of times. The rearrangement links TRBV5-1 to TRBJ2-5; D gene ambiguous. This CDR3 region has 15 residues. V was pared by 2 bases and J by 3 bases, with 14 bases between. CDR1 and CDR2 from the germline V gene are SGHRS and YFSETQ. This chain's CDR3 is CASSLVQLGEETQYF. The CDR3 DNA reads as TGCGCCAGCAGCTTAGTCCAGCTTGGGGAAGAGACCCAGTACTTC.

This sequence joins TRBV7-9 and TRBJ1-4; no firm D call. V lost 2 bases and J 0 bases, leaving 10 bases between the germline ends. The CDR3 has 16 amino acids. Germline lookup yields CDR1 SEHNR and CDR2 FQNEAQ (reference sequence). The CDR3 reads CASSLSPPPTNEKLFF. CDR3 nucleotides: TGTGCCAGCAGCTTAAGTCCACCTCCAACTAATGAAAAACTGTTTTTT. Full variable domain (remainder filled in from reference TRBV7-9 and TRBJ1-4): DTGVSQNPRHKITKRGQNVTFRCDPISEHNRLYWYRQTLGQGPEFLTYFQNEAQLEKSRLLSDRFSAERPKGSFSTLEIQRTEQGDSAMYLCASSLSPPPTNEKLFFGSGTQLSVL.

This clone appeared a few times. Other DNA sequences from this sample encode an identical CDR3 as well. The chain uses TRBV6-5 and TRBJ2-1; D is ambiguous. The germline CDR1 and CDR2 sequences are MNHEY and SVGAGI. CDR3 length equals 13 residues. Trimming removed 0 bases at V and 3 bases at J, with 3 bases between. CDR3: CASSYSSYNEQFF. The DNA of the CDR3 is TGTGCCAGCAGTTACTCCAGCTACAATGAGCAGTTCTTC.

The chain combines TRBV30 with TRBJ1-5; 10 positions agree with TRBD1. J lost 1 base, V lost 1 base, and 7 bases had no gene match. Per the germline V gene, CDR1 is GTSNPN and CDR2 is SVGIG (reference sequence). The length of the CDR3 is 17 residues. For the CDR3, the DNA is TGTGCCTGGAGTGGGGACAGGGGTATAGGGAGCAATCAGCCCCAGCATTTT. Its protein is CAWSGDRGIGSNQPQHF.

This clone appeared a single time. The V and J genes are TRBV5-4 and TRBJ1-1; the D gene is possibly TRBD1 (6 bases). This CDR3 has 15 residues. Trimming shortened V by 4 bases and J by 4 bases, and 17 bases separated the two germline ends. Germline CDR1 is SGHNT and CDR2 is YYREEE (reference sequence). This CDR3 reads CASSPPSQGTTEAFF. The CDR3 DNA reads TGTGCCAGCAGCCCCCCCTCACAGGGCACCACTGAAGCTTTCTTT.

The rearrangement links TRBV11-2 to TRBJ1-1; D gene unclear. The CDR3 totals 14 residues. Looked up from germline, CDR1 is SGHAT and CDR2 is FQNNGV. V lost 5 bases, J lost 7 bases, and 17 bases lay in between. The CDR3 sequence is CASSLRPRRIEAFF. DNA for the CDR3: TGTGCCAGCAGCCTCAGGCCCCGGCGGATTGAAGCTTTCTTT.

The V and J genes are TRBV19 and TRBJ1-1; D gene unclear. CDR1 is LNHDA, CDR2 SQIVND, per germline (reference sequence). The CDR3 covers 14 residues. Trimming stripped 7 bases from V and 1 base from J, with 13 bases between. For the CDR3, the DNA is TGTGCCAGTAACCCTCGGTCAGGGAACACTGAAGCTTTCTTT. Protein product: CASNPRSGNTEAFF.

The genes are TRBV6-5 and TRBJ2-3; D is unresolved. The CDR3 is 14 amino acids. CDR1 MNHEY and CDR2 SVGAGI come from the germline V gene. The V gene lost 8 bases and the J gene lost 6 bases, with 18 bases spanning the gap. CDR3 residues: CASSRVPSQDTQYF. The DNA for the CDR3 is TGTGCCAGCTCTAGGGTCCCCTCCCAGGATACGCAGTATTTT.

This chain links TRBV2 with TRBJ2-1, with TRBD2 identical over 9 bases. This CDR3 region has 14 residues. V was clipped by 7 bases and J by 8 bases; unmatched bases: 9. Germline loops: CDR1 SNHLY, CDR2 FYNNEI. The chain's CDR3 is CASTGGGAGDEQFF. The CDR3 DNA reads as TGTGCCAGCACGGGCGGGGGGGCCGGCGATGAGCAGTTCTTC.

This clone was detected only a few times. This chain joins TRBV7-2 and TRBJ1-5; D gene ambiguous. V lost 2 bases and J lost 8, with 16 bases in between. Germline-derived CDR1 and CDR2 are SGHTA and FQGNSA. The CDR3 has 15 residues. CDR3 DNA: TGTGCCAGCAGCTTACGCCCTGGCGGGCCCGAGCCCCAGCATTTT. Protein product: CASSLRPGGPEPQHF.

The chain uses TRBV5-1 and TRBJ1-6; tentative D call: TRBD1 (6 bases). This CDR3 comprises 15 residues. Per the germline V gene, CDR1 is SGHRS and CDR2 is YFSETQ. Trimming shortened V by 2 bases and J by 9 bases, and 15 bases separated the two germline ends. In nucleotides, the CDR3 is TGCGCCAGCAGCTTAGGACAGTACGAGACTTCACCCCTCCACTTT. Translating it yields CASSLGQYETSPLHF.